What follows is one TCR beta chain and its context. Its specificity is unknown. The assay was immunoSEQ multiplex PCR, and TCRdb's table has in-frame clones only and misses some. The table records 200,000 to 300,000 clones, approximately 95% of them present only once. With 6 bases removed from V and 11 bases from J, the gap between germline ends came to 16 bases. The CDR3 extends over 13 amino acids. Germline CDR1 is MNHEY and CDR2 is SVGEGT. The data stem from a study of T cell responses to AZD1222 COVID-19 vaccine. Notes on the study in general: Following two doses of AZD1222, Spike-specific TCR breadth and depth rose. Clonal diversity may have been underestimated in mostly white British donors. Only five or six AZD1222 recipients tested seropositive at baseline.

The sequences come from peripheral blood, collected on day 0 of AZD1222 vaccination. The clonotype comes from an adult in good health. The chain employs TRBV6-2 or TRBV6-3 and TRBJ1-4; TRBD1 is a possible D gene (5 bases). The CDR3 loop is CASSAGTERKLFF. CDR3 sequence (DNA): TGTGCCAGCAGCGCCGGGACCGAGAGGAAACTGTTTTTT.